The T cell receptor (beta chain) described here comes from a study of T cell changes during pregnancy in multiple sclerosis. From germline, CDR1 is SGHRS and CDR2 YFSETQ. Trimming left V 0 bases short and J 1 base short, with 7 bases between. CDR3 size: 14 residues. Measured with immunoSEQ multiplex PCR; TCRdb has only the in-frame clones, and not every one. The sample lists some 40,000 clones; 92% were seen once. The clonotype was recovered from a female donor with multiple sclerosis, enrolled in a pregnancy study. Sequencing used CD4+ T cells from peripheral blood mononuclear cells, obtained in the third trimester of pregnancy. This sequence joins TRBV5-1 and TRBJ2-5; TRBD2 is a possible D gene (5 bases). CDR3: CASSLESGQETQYF. DNA for the CDR3: TGCGCCAGCAGCTTGGAAAGCGGCCAAGAGACCCAGTACTTC.